The 18 T cell receptor beta chains below were found in one sample sequenced in a study of T cell clones after liver transplantation. Clones were read by immunoSEQ multiplex PCR, and TCRdb kept only the in-frame ones, dropping some. The profile shows some 40,000 clones, roughly 84% of them singletons. Specimen: CD4+ T cells from blood, collected 24 months after liver transplant. The receptor set was obtained from a human patient who received a liver transplant. Some T cells may possibly be graft donor cells.

This chain connects TRBV5-1 to TRBJ2-3; TRBD2 aligns across 12 bases. The CDR3 totals 16 residues. Per the germline V gene, CDR1 is SGHRS and CDR2 is YFSETQ. Unmatched junction bases numbered 3, after V lost 3 bases and J lost 1 base. The CDR3 here is CASSSRTSGGTDTQYF. CDR3 DNA sequence: TGCGCCAGCAGCTCCCGGACTAGCGGGGGCACAGATACGCAGTATTTT.

This clone was picked up a small number of times. This chain connects TRBV7-2 to TRBJ1-6, with a tentative D call TRBD1 (5 bases). The germline V and J ends were trimmed by 2 bases and 7 bases, with 15 bases remaining between them. Per the germline V gene, CDR1 is SGHTA and CDR2 is FQGNSA. The CDR3 is 16 residues long. CDR3 in DNA: TGTGCCAGCAGCTTAATCGAATGGGGCAACAATTCACCCCTCCACTTT. It yields the protein CASSLIEWGNNSPLHF. Filled out from reference TRBV7-2 and TRBJ1-6, the complete variable domain reads GAGVSQSPSNKVTEKGKDVELRCDPISGHTALYWYRQSLGQGLEFLIYFQGNSAPDKSGLPSDRFSAERTGGSVSTLTIQRTQQEDSAVYLCASSLIEWGNNSPLHFGNGTRLTVT.

The chain is built from TRBV7-8 and TRBJ2-2; D possibly corresponds to TRBD1 (5 bases). There are 14 residues in the CDR3. V shed 11 bases and J shed 0 bases, with 13 bases lying between them. The germline V gene encodes CDR1 SGHVS and CDR2 FQNEAQ. The CDR3 nucleotides are TGTGCCGGATTAAAGACAGCGAACACCGGGGAGCTGTTTTTT. It encodes CAGLKTANTGELFF.

The rearrangement links TRBV7-8 to TRBJ2-4, with 8 bases lining up with TRBD1. The germline CDR1 and CDR2 sequences are SGHVS and FQNEAQ. V gave up 3 bases and J gave up 6 bases; unmatched junction bases: 7. The CDR3 runs to 15 residues. In DNA, the CDR3 is TGTGCCAGCAGCTTCGGACAGGGATCCATAAACATTCAGTACTTC. This encodes CASSFGQGSINIQYF.

This clone was counted only a few times. J is TRBJ2-7 and V is TRBV29-1, with TRBD2 matching over 9 bases. The CDR3 sequence is 13 residues long. V was pared by 7 bases and J by 2 bases, with 6 bases of the junction left unmatched. Germline CDR1 and CDR2: SQVTM and ANQGSEA. CDR3 sequence: CSAIAGAAYEQYF. The CDR3 DNA follows: TGCAGCGCTATAGCGGGGGCCGCCTACGAGCAGTACTTC.

J is TRBJ1-1 and V is TRBV7-2; D is undetermined. Germline V CDR1 and CDR2: SGHTA, FQGNSA. V was cut by 4 bases and J by 4 bases, with 16 bases left in between. CDR3 length: 15 amino acids. CDR3 DNA sequence: TGTGCCAGCAGCTCAGATAGTATCCCCGGCACTGAAGCTTTCTTT. Its protein product is CASSSDSIPGTEAFF.

The DNA for the CDR3 is TGTGCCAGCAGCGGCGGGACAGGAAGCACCGGGGAGCTGTTTTTT. This codes for CASSGGTGSTGELFF. V usage is TRBV9 and J usage is TRBJ2-2; 8 nucleotides agree with TRBD1. Germline assignment: CDR1 SGDLS and CDR2 YYNGEE. The CDR3 is made up of 15 amino acids. Trimming cost V 3 bases and J 4 bases; bases outside gene matches: 5.

The rearrangement uses TRBV25-1 and TRBJ2-2, with 10 bases matching TRBD2. Trimming at V came to 6 bases and at J to 7 bases, leaving 8 bases not matched to a gene. Germline values: CDR1 MGHDK, CDR2 SYGVNS. This CDR3 has 15 amino acids. The CDR3, as DNA: TGTGCCAGCAGCCTACTAGCGGGAACGGACGGGGAGCTGTTTTTT. This gives the protein CASSLLAGTDGELFF.

The sample holds a few counts of this clone. J is TRBJ1-4 and V is TRBV9, with TRBD1 identical over 7 bases. J gave up 8 bases and V 0 bases, and 7 bases lay outside the gene matches. The CDR3 contains 15 residues. Germline lookup yields CDR1 SGDLS and CDR2 YYNGEE. The DNA of the CDR3 is TGTGCCAGCAGCGTAGCAGGGGGTAGAGGCGAAAAACTGTTTTTT. As protein: CASSVAGGRGEKLFF.

J is TRBJ1-1 and V is TRBV30; D uncertain. There are 11 residues in the CDR3. Germline V gene sequence: CDR1 GTSNPN, CDR2 SVGIG (reference sequence). Trimming removed 8 bases from V and 4 bases from J, with 11 bases in between. The chain's CDR3 is CAHLRPTEAFF. The DNA for the CDR3 is TGTGCCCATCTGAGGCCCACTGAAGCTTTCTTT.

The V and J genes are TRBV28 and TRBJ2-1, with TRBD2 matching 10 bases. The germline gives CDR1 MDHEN, CDR2 SYDVKM. The length of the CDR3 is 15 residues. With 7 bases clipped from V and 11 bases from J, the junction kept 14 bases outside the gene matches. The CDR3 coding sequence is TGTGCCAGCATCGGGGGGGCTAGCGGGAGCAGAAAGCAGTTCTTC. Translated, it gives CASIGGASGSRKQFF. Full variable domain (missing parts from reference TRBV28 and TRBJ2-1): DVKVTQSSRYLVKRTGEKVFLECVQDMDHENMFWYRQDPGLGLRLIYFSYDVKMKEKGDIPEGYSVSREKKERFSLILESASTNQTSMYLCASIGGASGSRKQFFGPGTRLTVL.

The gene calls are TRBV5-1 and TRBJ2-2; 8 bases match TRBD2. The CDR3 extends over 16 amino acids. V was clipped by 4 bases and J by 0 bases; unmatched bases: 5. Germline CDR1 and CDR2: SGHRS and YFSETQ. CDR3 DNA: TGCGCCAGCAGCGGTAGCGGGAACCCGAACACCGGGGAGCTGTTTTTT. Amino acids: CASSGSGNPNTGELFF.

The chain carries TRBV19 and TRBJ2-4, with a possible D match to TRBD2 (6 bases). The CDR3 covers 12 residues. V was shortened by 6 bases and J by 7 bases, with 10 bases between the two germline ends. Looked up from germline, CDR1 is LNHDA and CDR2 is SQIVND (reference sequence). The CDR3 coding sequence is TGTGCCAGTAGATCGGAGGGGAACATTCAGTACTTC. Encoded protein: CASRSEGNIQYF.

V and J are TRBV14 and TRBJ1-1; D ambiguous. The germline gives CDR1 SGHDN, CDR2 FVKESK. This CDR3 has 13 amino acids. V was shortened by 4 bases and J by 2 bases, with 8 bases between the two germline ends. The CDR3 DNA follows: TGTGCCAGCAGCCGTGCGGATAACACTGAAGCTTTCTTT. This sequence encodes CASSRADNTEAFF.

The rearrangement links TRBV27 to TRBJ2-3; D possibly uses TRBD1 or TRBD2 (5 bases each). CDR3 size: 15 residues. The V and J ends lost 6 bases and 4 bases respectively, with 17 bases between them. Germline lookup yields CDR1 MNHEY and CDR2 SMNVEV (reference sequence). The CDR3 protein is CASRGTGPSSDTQYF. The CDR3 coding sequence is TGTGCCAGCAGGGGGACCGGGCCCAGTTCAGATACGCAGTATTTT.

The V call is TRBV5-8, the J call TRBJ1-6; 8 nucleotides match TRBD1. CDR3 length: 14 residues. Germline values: CDR1 SGHTS, CDR2 YDEGEE. With V trimmed by 3 bases and J by 7 bases, 3 bases remained unmatched. CDR3 nucleotides: TGTGCCAGCAGCTGGACAGGGTCCAATTCACCCCTCCACTTT. It yields the protein CASSWTGSNSPLHF.

The V gene is TRBV11-3, the J gene TRBJ2-3, with D maybe TRBD1 (6 bases). Germline values: CDR1 SGHNT, CDR2 YENEEA. V was pared by 5 bases and J by 5 bases, with 23 bases between. This CDR3 has 17 residues. CDR3 in DNA: TGTGCCAGCAGCCCCCAGGGGCGCGGTAGCCGGGTAGATACGCAGTATTTT. Translation gives CASSPQGRGSRVDTQYF.

The chain has TRBV2 and TRBJ2-1; no clear D. V was pared by 4 bases and J by 5 bases, with 6 bases between. CDR1 SNHLY and CDR2 FYNNEI come from the germline V gene. CDR3 size: 12 residues. In DNA form, the CDR3 reads TGTGCCAGCAGTGGGGTAGACAATGAGCAGTTCTTC. It is translated as CASSGVDNEQFF.